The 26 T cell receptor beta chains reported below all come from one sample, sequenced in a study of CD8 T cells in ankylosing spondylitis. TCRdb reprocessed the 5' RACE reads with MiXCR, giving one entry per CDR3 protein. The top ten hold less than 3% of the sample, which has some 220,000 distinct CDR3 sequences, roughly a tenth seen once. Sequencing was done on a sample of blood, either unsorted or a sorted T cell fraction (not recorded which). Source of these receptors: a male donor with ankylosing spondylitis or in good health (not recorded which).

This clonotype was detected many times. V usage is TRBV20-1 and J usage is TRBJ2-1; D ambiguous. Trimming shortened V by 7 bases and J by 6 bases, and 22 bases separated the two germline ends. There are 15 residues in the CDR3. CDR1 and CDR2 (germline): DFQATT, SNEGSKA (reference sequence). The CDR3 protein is CSGLKSSNIFNEQFF. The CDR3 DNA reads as TGCAGTGGTCTGAAGTCTAGTAATATTTTCAATGAGCAGTTCTTC.

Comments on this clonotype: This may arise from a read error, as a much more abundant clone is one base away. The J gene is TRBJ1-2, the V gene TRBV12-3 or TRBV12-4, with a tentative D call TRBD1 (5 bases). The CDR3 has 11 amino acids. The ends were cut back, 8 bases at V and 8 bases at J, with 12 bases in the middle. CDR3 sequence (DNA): TGTGCCAGCGGGGGGACTACCGGCTACACCTTC. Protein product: CASGGTTGYTF.

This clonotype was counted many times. CDR3 region: CSAREPGGRNRSPLHF. The CDR3 coding sequence is TGCAGTGCTAGAGAGCCAGGGGGTAGGAATCGTTCACCCCTCCACTTT. V and J are TRBV20-1 and TRBJ1-6; TRBD1 agrees at 7 bases. Germline CDR1 and CDR2: DFQATT and SNEGSKA (reference sequence). The V gene end was trimmed by 0 bases and the J gene end by 9 bases; junction bases not matched to a gene: 11. The CDR3 is made up of 16 amino acids.

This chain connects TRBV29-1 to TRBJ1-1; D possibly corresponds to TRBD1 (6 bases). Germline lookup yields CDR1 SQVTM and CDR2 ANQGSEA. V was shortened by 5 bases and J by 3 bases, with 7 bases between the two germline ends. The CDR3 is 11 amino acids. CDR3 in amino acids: CSVRGYTEAFF. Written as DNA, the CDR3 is TGCAGCGTTAGGGGGTACACTGAAGCTTTCTTT. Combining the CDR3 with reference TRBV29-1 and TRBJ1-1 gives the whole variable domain SAVISQKPSRDICQRGTSLTIQCQVDSQVTMMFWYRQQPGQSLTLIATANQGSEATYESGFVIDKFPISRPNLTFSTLTVSNMSPEDSSIYLCSVRGYTEAFFGQGTRLTVV.

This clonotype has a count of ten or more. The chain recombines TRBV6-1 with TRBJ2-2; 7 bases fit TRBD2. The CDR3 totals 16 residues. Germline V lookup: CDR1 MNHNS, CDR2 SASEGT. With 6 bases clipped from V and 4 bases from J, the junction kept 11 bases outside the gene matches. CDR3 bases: TGTGCCAGCAGGACCTACGGACTAGGACGCACCGGGGAGCTGTTTTTT. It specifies CASRTYGLGRTGELFF.

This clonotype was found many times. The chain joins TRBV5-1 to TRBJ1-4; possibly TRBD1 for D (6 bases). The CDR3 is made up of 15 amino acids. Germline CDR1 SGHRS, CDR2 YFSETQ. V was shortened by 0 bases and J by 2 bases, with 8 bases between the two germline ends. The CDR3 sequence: CASSLGQATNEKLFF. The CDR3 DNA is TGCGCCAGCAGCTTGGGACAGGCGACTAATGAAAAACTGTTTTTT.

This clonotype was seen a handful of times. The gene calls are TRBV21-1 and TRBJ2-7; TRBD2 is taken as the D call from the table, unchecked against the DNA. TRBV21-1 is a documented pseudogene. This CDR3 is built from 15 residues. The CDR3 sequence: CASSKEPSRQGEQYF. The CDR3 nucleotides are TGTGCCAGCAGCAAAGAACCCTCTCGCCAGGGAGAGCAGTACTTC.

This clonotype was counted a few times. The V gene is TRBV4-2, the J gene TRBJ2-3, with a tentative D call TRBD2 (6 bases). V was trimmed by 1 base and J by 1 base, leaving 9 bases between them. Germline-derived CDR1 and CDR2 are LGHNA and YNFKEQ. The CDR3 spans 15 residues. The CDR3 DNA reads TGTGCCAGCAGCCAAGGGGGACTCCGCACAGATACGCAGTATTTT. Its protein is CASSQGGLRTDTQYF.

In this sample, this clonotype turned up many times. CDR3 in DNA: TGTGCCAGCAGTTTACAGGGCCTCACCGACGGCTACACCTTC. Translating gives CASSLQGLTDGYTF. The chain joins TRBV12-3 or TRBV12-4 to TRBJ1-2, with D maybe TRBD1 (5 bases). Trimming removed 2 bases at V and 8 bases at J, with 15 bases between. There are 14 residues in the CDR3.

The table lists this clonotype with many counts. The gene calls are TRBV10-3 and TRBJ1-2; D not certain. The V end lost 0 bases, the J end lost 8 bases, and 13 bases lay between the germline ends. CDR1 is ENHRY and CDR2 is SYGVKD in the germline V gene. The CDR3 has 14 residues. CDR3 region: CAISESTQPGGYTF. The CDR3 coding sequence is TGTGCCATCAGTGAGTCGACTCAACCTGGAGGCTACACCTTC.

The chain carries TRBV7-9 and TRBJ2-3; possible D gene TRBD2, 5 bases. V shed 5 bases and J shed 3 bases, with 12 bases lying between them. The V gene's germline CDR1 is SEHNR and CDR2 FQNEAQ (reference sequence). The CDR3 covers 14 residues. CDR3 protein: CASSAGLKTDTQYF. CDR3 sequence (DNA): TGTGCCAGCAGCGCCGGACTGAAGACAGATACGCAGTATTTT.

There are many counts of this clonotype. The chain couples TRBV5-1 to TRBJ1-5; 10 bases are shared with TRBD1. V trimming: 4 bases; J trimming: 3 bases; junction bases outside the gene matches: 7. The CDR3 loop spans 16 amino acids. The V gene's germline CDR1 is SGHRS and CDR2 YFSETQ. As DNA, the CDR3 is TGCGCCAGCAGCCGCATGGACAGGGGGGACAATCAGCCCCAGCATTTT. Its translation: CASSRMDRGDNQPQHF. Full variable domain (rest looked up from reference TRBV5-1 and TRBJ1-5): KAGVTQTPRYLIKTRGQQVTLSCSPISGHRSVSWYQQTPGQGLQFLFEYFSETQRNKGNFPGRFSGRQFSNSRSEMNVSTLELGDSALYLCASSRMDRGDNQPQHFGDGTRLSIL.

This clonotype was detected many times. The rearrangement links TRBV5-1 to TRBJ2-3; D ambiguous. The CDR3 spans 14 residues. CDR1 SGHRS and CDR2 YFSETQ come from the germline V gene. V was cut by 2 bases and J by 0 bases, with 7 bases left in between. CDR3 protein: CASSLRTSTDTQYF. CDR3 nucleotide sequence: TGCGCCAGCAGCTTACGAACGAGCACAGATACGCAGTATTTT.

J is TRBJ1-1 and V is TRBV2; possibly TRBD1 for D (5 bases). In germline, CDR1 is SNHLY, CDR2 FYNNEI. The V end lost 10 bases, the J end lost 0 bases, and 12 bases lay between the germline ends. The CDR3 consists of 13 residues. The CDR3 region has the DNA TGTGCCACCCAGACAGACCTGAACACTGAAGCTTTCTTT. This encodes CATQTDLNTEAFF.

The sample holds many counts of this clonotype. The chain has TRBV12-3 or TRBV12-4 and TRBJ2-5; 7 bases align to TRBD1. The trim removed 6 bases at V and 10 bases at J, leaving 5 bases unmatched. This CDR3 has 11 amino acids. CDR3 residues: CASSRQGIQYF. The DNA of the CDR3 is TGTGCCAGCAGCAGACAGGGAATCCAGTACTTC.

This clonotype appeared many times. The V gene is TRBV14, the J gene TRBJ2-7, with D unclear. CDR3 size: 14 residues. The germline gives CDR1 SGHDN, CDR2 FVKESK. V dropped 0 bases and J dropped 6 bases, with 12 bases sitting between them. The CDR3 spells CASSQDRIPGEQYF. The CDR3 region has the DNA TGTGCCAGCAGCCAAGATCGGATACCGGGCGAGCAGTACTTC.

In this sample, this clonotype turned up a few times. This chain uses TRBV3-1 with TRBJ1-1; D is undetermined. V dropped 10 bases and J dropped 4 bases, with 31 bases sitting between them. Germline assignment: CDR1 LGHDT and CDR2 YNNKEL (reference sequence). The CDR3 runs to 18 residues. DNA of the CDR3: TGTGCCACCACCCAAGATAGGGCGGTTCGGGGAGGAGGCACTGAAGCTTTCTTT. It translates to CATTQDRAVRGGGTEAFF.

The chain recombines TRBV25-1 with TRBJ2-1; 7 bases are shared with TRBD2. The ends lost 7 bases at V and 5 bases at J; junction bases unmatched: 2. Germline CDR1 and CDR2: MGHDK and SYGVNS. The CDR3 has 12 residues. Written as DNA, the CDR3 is TGTGCCAGCATTGCGGGAGACAATGAGCAGTTCTTC. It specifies CASIAGDNEQFF.

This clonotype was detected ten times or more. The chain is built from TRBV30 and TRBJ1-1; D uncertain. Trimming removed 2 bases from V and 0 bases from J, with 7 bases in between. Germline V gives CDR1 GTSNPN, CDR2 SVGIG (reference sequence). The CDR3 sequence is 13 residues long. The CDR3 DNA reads TGTGCCTGGAGTTTCGAATTGAACACTGAAGCTTTCTTT. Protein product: CAWSFELNTEAFF. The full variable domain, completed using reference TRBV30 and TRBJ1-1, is SQTIHQWPATLVQPVGSPLSLECTVEGTSNPNLYWYRQAAGRGLQLLFYSVGIGQISSEVPQNLSASRPQDRQFILSSKKLLLSDSGFYLCAWSFELNTEAFFGQGTRLTVV.

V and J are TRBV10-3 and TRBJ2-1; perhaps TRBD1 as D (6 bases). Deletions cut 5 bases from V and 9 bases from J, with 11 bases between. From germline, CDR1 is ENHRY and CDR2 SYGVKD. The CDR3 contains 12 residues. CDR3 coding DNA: TGTGCCATCAGTTCTAAAGGGGGTGAGCAGTTCTTC. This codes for CAISSKGGEQFF.

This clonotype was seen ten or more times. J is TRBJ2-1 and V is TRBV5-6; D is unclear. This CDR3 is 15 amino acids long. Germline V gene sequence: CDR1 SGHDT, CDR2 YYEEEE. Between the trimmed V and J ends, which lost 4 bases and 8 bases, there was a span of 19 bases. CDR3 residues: CASSRPIQVSDEQFF. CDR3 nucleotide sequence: TGTGCCAGCAGCCGACCCATCCAGGTTTCCGATGAGCAGTTCTTC.

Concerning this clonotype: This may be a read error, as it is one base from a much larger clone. In DNA, the CDR3 is TGTGCCAGCAGCCAGGGGGTGTCGTCCGGGGAGCTGCTTTTT. Protein: CASSQGVSSGELLF. V is TRBV3-1 and J is TRBJ2-2; D is tentatively TRBD1 or TRBD2 (5 bases each). This CDR3 is built from 14 residues. The germline V gene has CDR1 LGHDT and CDR2 YNNKEL (reference sequence). The whole variable domain, remainder taken from reference TRBV3-1 and TRBJ2-2, is DTAVSQTPKYLVTQMGNDKSIKCEQNLGHDTMYWYKQDSKKFLKIMFSYNNKELIINETVPNRFSPKSPDKAHLNLHINSLELGDSAVYFCASSQGVSSGELLFGEGSRLTVL.

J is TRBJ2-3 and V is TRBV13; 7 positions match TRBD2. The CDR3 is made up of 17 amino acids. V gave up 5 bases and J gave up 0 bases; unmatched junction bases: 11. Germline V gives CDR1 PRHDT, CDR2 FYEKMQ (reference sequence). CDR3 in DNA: TGTGCCAGCAGCAAAAAGGCTAGCGGTCCTAGCACAGATACGCAGTATTTT. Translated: CASSKKASGPSTDTQYF.

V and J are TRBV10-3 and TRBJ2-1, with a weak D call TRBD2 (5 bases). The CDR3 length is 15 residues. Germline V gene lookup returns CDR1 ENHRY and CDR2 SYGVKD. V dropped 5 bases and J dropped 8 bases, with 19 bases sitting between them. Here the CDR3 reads CAISKSWESLYEQFF. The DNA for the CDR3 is TGTGCCATCAGTAAGAGTTGGGAGTCGCTTTATGAGCAGTTCTTC.

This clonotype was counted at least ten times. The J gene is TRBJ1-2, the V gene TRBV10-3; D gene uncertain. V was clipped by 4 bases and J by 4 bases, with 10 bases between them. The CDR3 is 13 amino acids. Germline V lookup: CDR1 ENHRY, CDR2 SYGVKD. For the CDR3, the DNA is TGTGCCATCAGTGCGAGCAGCTTCTATGGCTACACCTTC. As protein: CAISASSFYGYTF.

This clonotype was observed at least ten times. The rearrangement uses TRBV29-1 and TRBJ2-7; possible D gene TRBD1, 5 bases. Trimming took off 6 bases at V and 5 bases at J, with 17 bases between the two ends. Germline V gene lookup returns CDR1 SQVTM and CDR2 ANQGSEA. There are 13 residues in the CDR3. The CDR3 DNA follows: TGCAGCGTCCAATCCAGGGCCGGGCACGAGCAGTACTTC. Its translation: CSVQSRAGHEQYF.